This passage covers 27 T cell receptor beta chains from one sample sequenced in a study of CD8+ T cells in alopecia areata listed by TCRdb under 2018. This specimen's treatment or condition label, interpreted: oral pan-JAK inhibitor, 5-10 mg twice daily. The protocol used for the library was the immunoSEQ multiplex PCR assay. For TCR sequencing, RNA was extracted from every sample and reverse transcribed into cDNA to serve as template. Sourced from immuneACCESS, this table was stored by TCRdb with only in-frame sequences that have V and J called. A share of the clones is absent; for the studies checked, an unresolved V gene accounts for under half, and the remainder has no known explanation. The sample table contains approximately 200,000 clones; only one count was recorded for around two fifths of them. The ten largest clonotypes hold roughly 2.8% of the sample. Sequences were derived from CD4+ T cells sorted from blood, sampled around week 36, from a patient treated with tofacitinib. These receptors were taken from a human donor with alopecia areata.

V and J are TRBV9 and TRBJ2-5; no clear D. Trimming cost V 2 bases and J 6 bases, with 14 bases left between them. This CDR3 has 14 amino acids. Germline V gives CDR1 SGDLS, CDR2 YYNGEE. CDR3 sequence reads: CASSVDPSMKTQYF. In DNA, the CDR3 is TGTGCCAGCAGCGTCGACCCTTCCATGAAGACCCAGTACTTC.

This rearrangement joins TRBV6-5 to TRBJ2-7; 7 bases fit TRBD2. The V gene's germline CDR1 is MNHEY and CDR2 SVGAGI. CDR3 length: 14 residues. Trimming cost V 2 bases and J 6 bases; bases outside gene matches: 7. The chain's CDR3 is CASSYTGRRSEQYF. The CDR3 region has the DNA TGTGCCAGCAGTTACACCGGGAGGAGGTCCGAGCAGTACTTC.

The chain links TRBV30 to TRBJ1-1; perhaps TRBD1 as D (6 bases). V lost 3 bases to trimming and J lost 6 bases, with 17 bases between them. CDR1 GTSNPN and CDR2 SVGIG come from the germline V gene (reference sequence). This CDR3 comprises 14 residues. For the CDR3, the DNA is TGTGCCTGGAGCACGAGGCTACAGGGAGCTGAAGCTTTCTTT. It encodes CAWSTRLQGAEAFF.

This clone was found a few times. The J gene is TRBJ2-1, the V gene TRBV5-1; D perhaps matches TRBD2 (6 bases). The CDR3 loop spans 15 amino acids. The germline V gene encodes CDR1 SGHRS and CDR2 YFSETQ. V was cut by 7 bases and J by 6 bases, with 20 bases left in between. The CDR3 region has the DNA TGCGCCAGCCGCAGGGATGCGGGACGTTCCAATGAGCAGTTCTTC. This translates into CASRRDAGRSNEQFF.

This rearrangement joins TRBV4-2 to TRBJ2-3, with 7 bases matching TRBD1. The V gene end was trimmed by 1 base and the J gene end by 7 bases; junction bases not matched to a gene: 8. This CDR3 contains 15 residues. Germline V gene sequence: CDR1 LGHNA, CDR2 YNFKEQ. CDR3 residues: CASSQAPRDSNTQYF. The CDR3 DNA reads TGTGCCAGCAGCCAAGCGCCACGGGACAGCAATACGCAGTATTTT.

The chain links TRBV6-6 to TRBJ2-5; no firm D call. CDR1 MNHNY and CDR2 SVGAGI come from the germline V gene (reference sequence). CDR3 length: 15 residues. V dropped 0 bases and J dropped 5 bases, with 13 bases sitting between them. The CDR3 coding sequence is TGTGCCAGCAGTTACTCGCCACTTGTAACGGAGACCCAGTACTTC. It specifies CASSYSPLVTETQYF.

The genes are TRBV20-1 and TRBJ1-1; possibly TRBD1 for D (6 bases). There are 11 residues in the CDR3. Germline lookup yields CDR1 DFQATT and CDR2 SNEGSKA (reference sequence). Deletions cut 5 bases from V and 4 bases from J, with 8 bases between. In DNA, the CDR3 is TGCAGTGCTGGACAGATCACTGAAGCTTTCTTT. Amino acids: CSAGQITEAFF.

This clone was detected only a few times. CDR3 protein: CASSSQWGDTQYF. The CDR3 DNA sequence: TGTGCCAGCAGCTCACAATGGGGAGATACGCAGTATTTT. J is TRBJ2-3 and V is TRBV7-3, with no clear D. V shed 4 bases and J shed 5 bases, with 10 bases lying between them. The CDR3 is 13 amino acids. Germline lookup yields CDR1 SGHTA and CDR2 FQGTGA.

This chain links TRBV4-1 with TRBJ2-4, with D possibly matching TRBD2 (6 bases). The V gene lost 1 base and the J gene lost 1 base, with 14 bases spanning the gap. In germline, CDR1 is MGHRA, CDR2 YSYEKL. The CDR3 spans 17 residues. This CDR3 reads CASSQGHTGAAKNIQYF. CDR3 nucleotide sequence: TGCGCCAGCAGCCAAGGGCACACGGGAGCGGCCAAAAACATTCAGTACTTC.

The V gene is TRBV6-5, the J gene TRBJ1-1; D gene unclear. In germline, CDR1 is MNHEY, CDR2 SVGAGI. Between the trimmed V and J ends, which lost 4 bases and 1 base, there was a span of 10 bases. This CDR3 has 14 residues. The CDR3 nucleotides are TGTGCCAGCAGTTTCCGACGGGGGAACACTGAAGCTTTCTTT. As protein: CASSFRRGNTEAFF.

The V call is TRBV19, the J call TRBJ2-6; a possible D gene is TRBD1 (5 bases). Germline CDR1 and CDR2: LNHDA and SQIVND (reference sequence). The V and J ends lost 3 bases and 0 bases respectively, with 9 bases between them. The CDR3 loop spans 16 amino acids. The CDR3 loop is CASSITGPSGANVLTF. CDR3 nucleotide sequence: TGTGCCAGTAGTATCACAGGACCCTCTGGGGCCAACGTCCTGACTTTC.

The chain carries TRBV6-5 and TRBJ2-4; TRBD1 matches at 8 bases. The trim removed 5 bases at V and 4 bases at J, leaving 1 base unmatched. Germline V lookup: CDR1 MNHEY, CDR2 SVGAGI. The CDR3 extends over 13 amino acids. This CDR3 is CASSRDRKNIQYF. The CDR3 DNA reads as TGTGCCAGCAGTAGGGACAGGAAAAACATTCAGTACTTC.

The chain recombines TRBV30 with TRBJ1-1; no clear D gene. V lost 4 bases, J lost 6 bases, and 9 bases lay in between. The CDR3 sequence is 11 residues long. Germline values: CDR1 GTSNPN, CDR2 SVGIG (reference sequence). CDR3 nucleotide sequence: TGTGCCTGGACCGGTCAGGCTGAAGCTTTCTTT. This sequence encodes CAWTGQAEAFF. Together with reference TRBV30 and TRBJ1-1, the CDR3 gives the full variable domain: SQTIHQWPATLVQPVGSPLSLECTVEGTSNPNLYWYRQAAGRGLQLLFYSVGIGQISSEVPQNLSASRPQDRQFILSSKKLLLSDSGFYLCAWTGQAEAFFGQGTRLTVV.

This clone was counted between two and nine times. This rearrangement joins TRBV29-1 to TRBJ2-7; D could derive from TRBD1 or TRBD2 (5 bases each). Trimming cost V 7 bases and J 2 bases, with 12 bases left between them. Germline CDR1 SQVTM, CDR2 ANQGSEA. The CDR3 covers 12 residues. CDR3 loop: CSARDPAYEQYF. The CDR3 DNA is TGCAGCGCCCGGGACCCGGCCTACGAGCAGTACTTC.

The chain recombines TRBV5-1 with TRBJ2-7, with D possibly TRBD2 on 6 matching bases. V lost 0 bases and J 2 bases, leaving 18 bases between the germline ends. This CDR3 has 17 amino acids. Germline V gene lookup returns CDR1 SGHRS and CDR2 YFSETQ. The CDR3 DNA follows: TGCGCCAGCAGCTTGGGTCCCTCGGGCGGGACCGCCTACGAGCAGTACTTC. This encodes CASSLGPSGGTAYEQYF.

This clone was observed a handful of times. The V call is TRBV25-1, the J call TRBJ1-2; D is uncertain. The CDR3 totals 15 residues. Germline lookup yields CDR1 MGHDK and CDR2 SYGVNS. V lost 4 bases and J lost 4, with 16 bases in between. CDR3 residues: CASSGSSPGPYGYTF. The CDR3 nucleotides read TGTGCCAGCAGTGGGTCCTCTCCCGGGCCCTATGGCTACACCTTC.

V gene TRBV7-9 combines with J gene TRBJ1-1; possibly TRBD1 for D (5 bases). Trimming took off 1 base at V and 5 bases at J, with 14 bases between the two ends. Germline assignment: CDR1 SEHNR and CDR2 FQNEAQ (reference sequence). The length of the CDR3 is 15 residues. The chain's CDR3 is CASSLGSQGGTEAFF. DNA for the CDR3: TGTGCCAGCAGCTTAGGTTCTCAGGGAGGGACTGAAGCTTTCTTT.

A few counts support this clone. The chain combines TRBV7-2 with TRBJ2-5; no clear D gene. Germline V CDR1 and CDR2: SGHTA, FQGNSA. The CDR3 contains 14 residues. V was cut by 2 bases and J by 2 bases, with 9 bases left in between. DNA of the CDR3: TGTGCCAGCAGCTTAATCGCAGCTCAAGAGACCCAGTACTTC. Translated: CASSLIAAQETQYF. Drawing the rest from reference TRBV7-2 and TRBJ2-5, the complete variable domain is GAGVSQSPSNKVTEKGKDVELRCDPISGHTALYWYRQSLGQGLEFLIYFQGNSAPDKSGLPSDRFSAERTGGSVSTLTIQRTQQEDSAVYLCASSLIAAQETQYFGPGTRLLVL.

This clone appeared a few times. The chain combines TRBV7-2 with TRBJ2-7; TRBD2 matches 11 bases. Germline-derived CDR1 and CDR2 are SGHTA and FQGNSA. J gave up 4 bases and V 6 bases, and 2 bases lay outside the gene matches. This CDR3 has 13 residues. The CDR3 nucleotides read TGTGCCAGCAGGCTAGCGGGAGGTTACGAGCAGTACTTC. Translation gives CASRLAGGYEQYF.

The chain links TRBV5-1 to TRBJ1-5; the D gene is possibly TRBD1 (6 bases). Deletions cut 4 bases from V and 7 bases from J, with 18 bases between. Germline CDR1 reads SGHRS; CDR2 reads YFSETQ. CDR3 length equals 15 residues. The CDR3: CASSTQGLEGQPQHF. DNA of the CDR3: TGCGCCAGCAGCACACAGGGCTTAGAAGGGCAGCCCCAGCATTTT.

The J gene is TRBJ1-2, the V gene TRBV30; D remains ambiguous. CDR1 GTSNPN and CDR2 SVGIG come from the germline V gene (reference sequence). V lost 8 bases to trimming and J lost 0 bases, with 7 bases between them. The CDR3 has 11 amino acids. The CDR3 loop reads CADLTNYGYTF. The CDR3 coding sequence is TGTGCCGATCTTACTAACTATGGCTACACCTTC.

The chain links TRBV11-2 to TRBJ2-7; D unclear. From germline, CDR1 is SGHAT and CDR2 FQNNGV. The length of the CDR3 is 11 residues. V was trimmed by 2 bases and J by 3 bases, leaving 2 bases between them. As DNA, the CDR3 is TGTGCCAGCAGCTTACTCTACGAGCAGTACTTC. It yields the protein CASSLLYEQYF.

The V and J genes are TRBV11-2 and TRBJ1-5; 8 nucleotides agree with TRBD1. The germline gives CDR1 SGHAT, CDR2 FQNNGV. This CDR3 comprises 13 residues. V lost 5 bases to trimming and J lost 6 bases; unmatched junction nucleotides: 3. In nucleotides, the CDR3 is TGTGCCAGCAGCGACGGACAGGGTCAGCCCCAGCATTTT. It is translated as CASSDGQGQPQHF.

This clone turned up a few times. V gene TRBV10-3 combines with J gene TRBJ2-7; 8 bases match TRBD1. The germline gives CDR1 ENHRY, CDR2 SYGVKD. This CDR3 is built from 14 residues. Trimming took 5 bases from V and 4 from J; bases not matched to a gene: 7. The CDR3 sequence: CAISSGTGAYEQYF. The DNA of the CDR3 is TGTGCCATCAGTTCCGGGACAGGAGCTTACGAGCAGTACTTC.

This clone has a handful of counts. The V and J genes are TRBV30 and TRBJ2-7; 8 bases align to TRBD2. Germline values: CDR1 GTSNPN, CDR2 SVGIG (reference sequence). The CDR3 is 15 amino acids. V gave up 0 bases and J gave up 5 bases; unmatched junction bases: 9. CDR3 protein: CAWSVPGTRGHEQYF. In DNA, the CDR3 is TGTGCCTGGAGTGTCCCCGGGACTAGGGGTCACGAGCAGTACTTC.

The V gene is TRBV30, the J gene TRBJ2-7; TRBD1 might be the D (8 bases). With 1 base removed from V and 0 bases from J, the gap between germline ends came to 13 bases. The germline V gene has CDR1 GTSNPN and CDR2 SVGIG (reference sequence). The CDR3 totals 15 residues. CDR3 nucleotide sequence: TGTGCCTGGAGTGAGGGAGGGACAGGCTCCTACGAGCAGTACTTC. It encodes CAWSEGGTGSYEQYF.

The chain links TRBV9 to TRBJ1-3, with D unclear. CDR1 and CDR2 from the germline V gene are SGDLS and YYNGEE. The length of the CDR3 is 14 residues. Trimming pared 1 base from V and 1 base from J, leaving 6 bases between. CDR3 sequence: CASSVLQSGNTIYF. CDR3 DNA sequence: TGTGCCAGCAGCGTATTACAGTCTGGAAACACCATATATTTT.